These 2 T cell receptor beta chains were all obtained from the same sample, sequenced in a study of CD8 T cells in Susac syndrome (dated by TCRdb to between 2019 and 2020). The library was prepared using the immunoSEQ multiplex PCR assay. RNA was extracted with the RNeasy kit and 0.5 to 1 ug was reverse transcribed using random hexamers. TCRdb ran its own pipeline on the public reads, namely fastp trimming at Q25 and MiXCR clone calling, and kept in-frame beta chains. Merged by CDR3 protein, the rows form single entries marked with the most common genes and DNA. In this sample the table shows under 200,000 distinct CDR3 sequences, around 96% of which occur a single time. The top ten hold roughly 0.12% of the sample. The sample comprised CD4+ T cells from PBMCs. The receptor source for this set is a human donor with Susac syndrome.

The chain uses TRBV6-2 or TRBV6-3 and TRBJ2-1, with unresolved D. In germline, CDR1 is MNHEY, CDR2 SVGEGT. V gave up 0 bases and J gave up 6 bases, with 12 bases separating them. The CDR3 extends over 15 amino acids. This CDR3 is CASSYSPNGGNEQFF. The DNA of the CDR3 is TGTGCCAGCAGTTACTCCCCCAACGGTGGCAATGAGCAGTTCTTC.

V is TRBV7-2 and J is TRBJ1-2; 7 positions match TRBD1. V lost 5 bases, J lost 2 bases, and 8 bases stayed unmatched. This CDR3 comprises 15 residues. The germline V gene encodes CDR1 SGHTA and CDR2 FQGNSA. The CDR3 bases are TGTGCCAGCAGCCAACCCCAACAGGGGAACTATGGCTACACCTTC. Protein: CASSQPQQGNYGYTF.